This T cell receptor (beta chain) was obtained from a study of T cells in Graves' hyperthyroidism and ophthalmopathy. Regions amplified from RNA transcripts were the TCR beta CDR3 regions. The HTBI set primed first-round TCR CDR3 RT-PCR. TCRdb itself ran the multiplex PCR reads through MiXCR, one entry per CDR3 protein. In the table there are about 760,000 distinct CDR3 sequences, 35% of which are singletons. This clonotype turned up a few times. Sequencing was performed on blood. This receptor was taken from a woman aged 40-49 years with Graves' hyperthyroidism.

CDR3 DNA sequence: TGCGCCAGCAGCCAAGATCGTGGAGAACTCTATGGCTACACCTTC. This gives the protein CASSQDRGELYGYTF. This chain joins TRBV4-3 and TRBJ1-2, with D unresolved. Trimming removed 0 bases from V and 4 bases from J, with 12 bases in between. The germline gives CDR1 LGHNA, CDR2 YSLEER. The CDR3 runs to 15 residues.